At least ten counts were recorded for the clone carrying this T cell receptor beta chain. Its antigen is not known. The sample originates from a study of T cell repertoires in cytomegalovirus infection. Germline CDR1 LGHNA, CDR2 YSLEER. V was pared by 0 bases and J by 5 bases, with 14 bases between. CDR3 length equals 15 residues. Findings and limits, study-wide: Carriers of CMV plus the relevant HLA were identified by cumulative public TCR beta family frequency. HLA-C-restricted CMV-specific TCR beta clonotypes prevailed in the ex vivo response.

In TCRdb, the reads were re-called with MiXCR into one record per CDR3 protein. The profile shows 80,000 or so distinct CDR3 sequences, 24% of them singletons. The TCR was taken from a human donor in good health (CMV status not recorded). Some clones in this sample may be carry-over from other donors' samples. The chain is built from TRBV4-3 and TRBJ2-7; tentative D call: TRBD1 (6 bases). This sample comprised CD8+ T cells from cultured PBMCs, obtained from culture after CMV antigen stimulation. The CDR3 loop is CASSQDRGGINEQYF. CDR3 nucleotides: TGCGCCAGCAGCCAAGATCGTGGGGGCATCAACGAGCAGTACTTC.